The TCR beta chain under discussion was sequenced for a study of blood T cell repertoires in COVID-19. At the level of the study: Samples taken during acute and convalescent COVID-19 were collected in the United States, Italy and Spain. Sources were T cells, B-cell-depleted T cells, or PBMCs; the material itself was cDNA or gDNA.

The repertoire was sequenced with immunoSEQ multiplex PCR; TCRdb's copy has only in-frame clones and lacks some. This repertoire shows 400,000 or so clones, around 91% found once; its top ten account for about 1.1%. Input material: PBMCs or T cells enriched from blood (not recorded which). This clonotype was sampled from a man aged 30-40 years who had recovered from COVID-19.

The CDR3 sequence is CASRDRAKETQYF. CDR3 DNA sequence: TGTGCCAGCCGGGACAGGGCTAAAGAGACCCAGTACTTC. The chain joins TRBV2 to TRBJ2-5; TRBD1 agrees at 9 bases. This CDR3 contains 13 residues. V lost 8 bases to trimming and J lost 3 bases; unmatched junction nucleotides: 4. Germline CDR1 SNHLY, CDR2 FYNNEI.